Each of the 18 T cell receptor beta chains below was sequenced from the same sample in a study of blood T cell repertoires in COVID-19. Sequencing was performed with immunoSEQ multiplex PCR; in TCRdb, only in-frame clones are kept and a portion is missing. The sample lists 360,000 or so clones; roughly 89% were seen once. The sample consisted of peripheral blood. These receptors all stem from a man aged 18 to 29 with active or convalescent COVID-19.

The CDR3 is CASSSSVVSLPTEAFF. CDR3 sequence (DNA): TGTGCCAGCAGTTCTTCTGTGGTCTCACTCCCTACTGAAGCTTTCTTT. The chain links TRBV7-6 to TRBJ1-1; D gene unclear. The CDR3 is 16 residues long. Trimming took off 6 bases at V and 5 bases at J, with 22 bases between the two ends. Germline V gene sequence: CDR1 SGHVS, CDR2 FNYEAQ.

The chain joins TRBV9 to TRBJ1-3; D is ambiguous. Trimming stripped 6 bases from V and 4 bases from J, with 17 bases between. The CDR3 runs to 15 residues. Germline V gene lookup returns CDR1 SGDLS and CDR2 YYNGEE. In nucleotides, the CDR3 is TGTGCCAGCACCCCGAGGGCTGCTGCAGGAAACACCATATATTTT. Protein: CASTPRAAAGNTIYF.

The chain has TRBV4-2 and TRBJ1-6, with no clear D. The CDR3 runs 16 residues. The germline CDR1 and CDR2 sequences are LGHNA and YNFKEQ. V gave up 0 bases and J gave up 5 bases, with 11 bases separating them. The CDR3 sequence: CASSQEGRDNNSPLHF. CDR3 bases: TGTGCCAGCAGCCAAGAGGGGAGGGATAATAATTCACCCCTCCACTTT.

The J gene is TRBJ2-7, the V gene TRBV24-1, with 13 bases fitting TRBD2. The CDR3 sequence is 17 residues long. The germline V gene has CDR1 KGHDR and CDR2 SFDVKD. Unmatched junction bases numbered 4, after V lost 3 bases and J lost 0 bases. In nucleotides, the CDR3 is TGTGCCACCAGTGATCCTAGACTAGCGGGAGGCTCCTACGAGCAGTACTTC. This translates into CATSDPRLAGGSYEQYF.

J is TRBJ1-2 and V is TRBV7-2, with TRBD1 identical over 7 bases. The V gene end was trimmed by 3 bases and the J gene end by 8 bases; junction bases not matched to a gene: 6. CDR3 size: 13 residues. The V gene's germline CDR1 is SGHTA and CDR2 FQGNSA. CDR3 sequence reads: CASSFRQGLGYTF. The DNA of the CDR3 is TGTGCCAGCAGCTTCCGACAGGGTCTCGGCTACACCTTC.

V is TRBV2 and J is TRBJ1-2; D not resolved. CDR3 size: 13 residues. Germline V CDR1 and CDR2: SNHLY, FYNNEI. Trimming shortened V by 4 bases and J by 4 bases, and 10 bases separated the two germline ends. As DNA, the CDR3 is TGTGCCAGCAGTGGAGGATTTGGCTATGGCTACACCTTC. It yields the protein CASSGGFGYGYTF.

V gene TRBV28 combines with J gene TRBJ1-2; 8 bases line up with TRBD1. The CDR3 loop spans 14 amino acids. V lost 6 bases to trimming and J lost 4 bases; unmatched junction nucleotides: 7. Germline-derived CDR1 and CDR2 are MDHEN and SYDVKM. CDR3 coding DNA: TGTGCCAGCAGAGCCGGGACAGGTCCCTATGGCTACACCTTC. Its protein is CASRAGTGPYGYTF.

This chain uses TRBV19 with TRBJ1-1; D gene unclear. The germline V and J ends were trimmed by 7 bases and 6 bases, with 24 bases remaining between them. The CDR3 extends over 16 amino acids. Germline CDR1 LNHDA, CDR2 SQIVND (reference sequence). In nucleotides, the CDR3 is TGTGCCAGTAATACCGGCAGTAGACGGGGAATCCCTGAAGCTTTCTTT. Translation gives CASNTGSRRGIPEAFF.

Details on this clone: Relative to the germline gene, one junction end is altered; a read error may explain this. The chain has TRBV18 and TRBJ2-6; 12 bases are a match to TRBD1. CDR3 size: 21 residues. The germline gives CDR1 KGHSH, CDR2 LQKENI. CDR3 amino acids: CASSPRGPRDRGQSGANVLTF. CDR3 nucleotide sequence: TGTGCCAGCTCACCACGGGGACCCCGGGACAGGGGGCAATCTGGGGCCAACGTGCTGACTTTC. The entire variable domain, with the rest obtained from reference TRBV18 and TRBJ2-6, is as follows: NAGVMQNPRHLVRRRGQEARLRCSPMKGHSHVYWYRQLPEEGLKFMVYLQKENIIDESGMPKERFSAEFPKEGPSILRIQQVVRGDSAAYFCASSPRGPRDRGQSGANVLTFGAGSRLTVL.

This clone appeared a few times. The rearrangement uses TRBV6-5 and TRBJ1-5; TRBD1 matches at 7 bases. Per the germline V gene, CDR1 is MNHEY and CDR2 is SVGAGI. This CDR3 has 14 residues. Trimming at V came to 5 bases and at J to 11 bases, leaving 12 bases not matched to a gene. The CDR3 coding sequence is TGTGCCAGCAGTCCTGGACAGGTCTCAATGTCCCAGCATTTT. Its translation is CASSPGQVSMSQHF.

J is TRBJ2-7 and V is TRBV5-1; TRBD1 matches 9 bases. This CDR3 has 16 residues. The germline CDR1 and CDR2 sequences are SGHRS and YFSETQ. The J segment lost 7 bases and the V segment lost 4 bases, leaving 15 bases of the junction unmatched. The CDR3 spells CASSLQGIQGAREQYF. The CDR3, as DNA: TGCGCCAGCAGCCTCCAGGGTATACAGGGGGCAAGAGAGCAGTACTTC.

J is TRBJ1-1 and V is TRBV7-2, with no clear D. V lost 1 base to trimming and J lost 0 bases, with 15 bases between them. The CDR3 runs 17 residues. The germline gives CDR1 SGHTA, CDR2 FQGNSA. The CDR3 spells CASSLVSVGGLNTEAFF. In DNA form, the CDR3 reads TGTGCCAGCAGCTTAGTTTCGGTCGGCGGATTGAACACTGAAGCTTTCTTT.

This clone was picked up one time. V usage is TRBV7-6 and J usage is TRBJ2-1; D uncertain. CDR3 length: 14 residues. Germline V gene data show CDR1 as SGHVS and CDR2 as FNYEAQ. V gave up 8 bases and J gave up 3 bases, with 14 bases separating them. The CDR3 reads CASVEAQIYNEQFF. The CDR3 coding sequence is TGTGCCAGCGTAGAGGCCCAGATCTACAATGAGCAGTTCTTC.

CDR3 sequence: CASSLSFTDTQYF. CDR3 in DNA: TGTGCCAGCAGTTTATCTTTCACAGATACGCAGTATTTT. This chain joins TRBV28 and TRBJ2-3; no reliable D call. Germline loops: CDR1 MDHEN, CDR2 SYDVKM. With 1 base removed from V and 2 bases from J, the gap between germline ends came to 4 bases. This CDR3 spans 13 amino acids.

The chain is built from TRBV7-9 and TRBJ1-1; D not resolved. CDR3 length: 12 amino acids. CDR1 SEHNR and CDR2 FQNEAQ come from the germline V gene (reference sequence). Trimming pared 5 bases from V and 8 bases from J, leaving 12 bases between. CDR3 nucleotides: TGTGCCAGCAGCCGGGGAGGTGGCGAAGCTTTCTTT. This gives the protein CASSRGGGEAFF.

The rearrangement links TRBV19 to TRBJ1-1, with no clear D. From germline, CDR1 is LNHDA and CDR2 SQIVND (reference sequence). This CDR3 is 15 amino acids long. Trimming took 4 bases from V and 4 from J, leaving 16 bases between them. Written as DNA, the CDR3 is TGTGCCAGTAGTACCCACACGACACAGAGCACTGAAGCTTTCTTT. Protein sequence: CASSTHTTQSTEAFF.

This clone appeared once. The rearrangement joins TRBV6-5 to TRBJ2-5; TRBD2 aligns across 7 bases. The CDR3 is 15 amino acids. CDR1 is MNHEY, CDR2 SVGAGI, per germline. After removal of 9 bases from V and 4 bases from J, the junction contained 14 bases not matched to a gene. The CDR3 coding sequence is TGTGCCAGTACGGGGACCGCGGGAGTTGTAGAGACCCAGTACTTC. It specifies CASTGTAGVVETQYF.

This clone was counted a single time. The chain uses TRBV5-1 and TRBJ2-7; D not resolved. V lost 1 base and J lost 2, with 10 bases in between. Germline values: CDR1 SGHRS, CDR2 YFSETQ. The CDR3 loop spans 14 amino acids. CDR3 sequence reads: CASSLTPTAYEQYF. The CDR3 DNA is TGCGCCAGCAGCTTGACCCCCACAGCCTACGAGCAGTACTTC.